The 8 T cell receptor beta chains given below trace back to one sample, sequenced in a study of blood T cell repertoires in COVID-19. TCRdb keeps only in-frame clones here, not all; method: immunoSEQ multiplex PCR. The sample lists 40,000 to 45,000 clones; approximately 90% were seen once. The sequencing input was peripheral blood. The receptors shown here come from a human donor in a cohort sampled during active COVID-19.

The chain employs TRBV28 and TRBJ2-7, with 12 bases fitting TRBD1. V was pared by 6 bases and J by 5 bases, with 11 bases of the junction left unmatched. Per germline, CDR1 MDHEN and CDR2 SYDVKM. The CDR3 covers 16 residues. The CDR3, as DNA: TGTGCCAGCAGAAGCCTTACCGGGACAGGGGGCAACGAGCAGTACTTC. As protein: CASRSLTGTGGNEQYF.

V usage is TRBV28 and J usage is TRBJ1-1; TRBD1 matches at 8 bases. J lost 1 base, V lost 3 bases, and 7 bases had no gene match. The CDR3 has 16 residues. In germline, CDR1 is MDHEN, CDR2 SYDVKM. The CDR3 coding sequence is TGTGCCAGCAGTTTTGGGACAGGAACAGGGAACACTGAAGCTTTCTTT. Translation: CASSFGTGTGNTEAFF.

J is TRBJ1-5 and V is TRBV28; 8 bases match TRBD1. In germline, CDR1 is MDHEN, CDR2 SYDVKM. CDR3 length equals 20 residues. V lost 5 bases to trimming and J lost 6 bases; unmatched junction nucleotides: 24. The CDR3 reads CASSGPGQGLGRGMSQPQHF. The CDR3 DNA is TGTGCCAGCAGTGGCCCTGGACAGGGACTCGGCAGGGGGATGAGTCAGCCCCAGCATTTT.

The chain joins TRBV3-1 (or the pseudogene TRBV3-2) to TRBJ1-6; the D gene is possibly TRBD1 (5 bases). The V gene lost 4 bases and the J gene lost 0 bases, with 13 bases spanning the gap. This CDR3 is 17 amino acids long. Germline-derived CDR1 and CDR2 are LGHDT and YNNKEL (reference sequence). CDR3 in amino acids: CASSPGRARSYNSPLHF. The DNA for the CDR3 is TGTGCCAGCAGCCCAGGCAGGGCCCGCTCCTATAATTCACCCCTCCACTTT.

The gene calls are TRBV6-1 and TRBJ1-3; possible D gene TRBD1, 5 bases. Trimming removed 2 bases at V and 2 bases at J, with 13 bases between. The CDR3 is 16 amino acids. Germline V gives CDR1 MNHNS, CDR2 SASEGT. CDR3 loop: CASSERAGLAGNTIYF. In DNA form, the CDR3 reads TGTGCCAGCAGTGAAAGGGCAGGGTTGGCTGGAAACACCATATATTTT.

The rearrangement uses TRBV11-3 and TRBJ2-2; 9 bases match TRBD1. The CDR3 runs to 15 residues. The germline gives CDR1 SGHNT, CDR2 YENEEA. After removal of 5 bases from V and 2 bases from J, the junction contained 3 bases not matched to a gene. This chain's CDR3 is CASSTTGGNTGELFF. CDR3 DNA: TGTGCCAGCAGCACGACAGGGGGAAACACCGGGGAGCTGTTTTTT.

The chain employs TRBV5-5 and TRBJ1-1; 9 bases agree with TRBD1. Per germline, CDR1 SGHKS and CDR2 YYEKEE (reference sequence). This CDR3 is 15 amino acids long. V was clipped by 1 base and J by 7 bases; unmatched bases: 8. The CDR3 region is CASSLNTGGRGEAFF. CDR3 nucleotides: TGTGCCAGCAGCTTGAACACAGGGGGCAGGGGTGAAGCTTTCTTT.

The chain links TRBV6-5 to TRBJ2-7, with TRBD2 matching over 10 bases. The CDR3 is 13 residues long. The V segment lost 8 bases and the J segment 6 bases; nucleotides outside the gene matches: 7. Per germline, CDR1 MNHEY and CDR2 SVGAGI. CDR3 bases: TGTGCCAGCTGGGTAGCGGGAGGCGCCGAGCAGTACTTC. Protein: CASWVAGGAEQYF.